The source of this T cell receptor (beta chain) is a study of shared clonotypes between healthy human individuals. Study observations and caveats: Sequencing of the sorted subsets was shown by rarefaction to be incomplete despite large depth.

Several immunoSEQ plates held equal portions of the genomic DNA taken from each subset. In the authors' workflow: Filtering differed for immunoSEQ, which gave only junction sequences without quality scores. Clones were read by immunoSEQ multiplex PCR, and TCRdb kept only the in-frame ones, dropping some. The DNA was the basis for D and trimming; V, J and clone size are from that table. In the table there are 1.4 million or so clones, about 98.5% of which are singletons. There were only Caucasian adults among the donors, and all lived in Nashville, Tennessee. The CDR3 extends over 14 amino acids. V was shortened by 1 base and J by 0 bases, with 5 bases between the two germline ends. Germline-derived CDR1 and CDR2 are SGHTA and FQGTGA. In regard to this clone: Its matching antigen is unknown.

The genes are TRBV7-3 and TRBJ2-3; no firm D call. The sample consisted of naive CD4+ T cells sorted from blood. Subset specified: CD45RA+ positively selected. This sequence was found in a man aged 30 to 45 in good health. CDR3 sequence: CASSLIASTDTQYF. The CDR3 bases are TGTGCCAGCAGCTTAATCGCTAGCACAGATACGCAGTATTTT.